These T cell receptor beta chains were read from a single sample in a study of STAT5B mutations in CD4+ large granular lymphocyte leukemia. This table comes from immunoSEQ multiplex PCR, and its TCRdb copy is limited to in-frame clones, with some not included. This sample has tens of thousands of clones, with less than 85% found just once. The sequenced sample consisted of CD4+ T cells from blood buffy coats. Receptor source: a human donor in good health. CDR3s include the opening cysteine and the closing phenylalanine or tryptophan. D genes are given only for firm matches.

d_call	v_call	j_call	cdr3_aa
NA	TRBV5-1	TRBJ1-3	CASSLGPTDSGNTIYF
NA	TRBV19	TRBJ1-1	CASSPTGWSTEAFF
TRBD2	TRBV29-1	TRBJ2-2	CSVEDLGGGAFGPGELFF
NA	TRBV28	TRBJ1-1	CASSSGQNTEAFF
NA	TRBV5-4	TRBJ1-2	CASSSKGGGQGYGYTF
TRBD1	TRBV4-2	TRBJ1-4	CASSQAAGGTNEKLFF
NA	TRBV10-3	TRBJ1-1	CAISDREMNTEAFF
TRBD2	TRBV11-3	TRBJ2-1	CASSLGLAGVHEQFF
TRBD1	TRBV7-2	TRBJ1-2	CASSLGGTGAFSNYGYTF
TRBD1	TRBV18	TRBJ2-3	CASSPRTGRTDTQYF
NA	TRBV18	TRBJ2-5	CASSPGAGDFETQYF
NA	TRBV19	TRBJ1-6	CASKVAAGNSPLHF
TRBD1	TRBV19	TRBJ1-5	CASSIGTGGELRPQHF
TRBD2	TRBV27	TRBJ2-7	CASSPGLGAVYEQYF
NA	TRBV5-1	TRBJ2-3	CASSPGQSTDTQYF
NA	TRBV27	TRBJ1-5	CARPRSNQPQHF
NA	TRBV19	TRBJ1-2	CASSIDTASGGYTF
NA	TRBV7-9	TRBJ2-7	CASSFQAEQYF
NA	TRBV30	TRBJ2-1	CAWTGFNEQFF
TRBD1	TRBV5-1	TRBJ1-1	CASSTGQGIHTEAFF
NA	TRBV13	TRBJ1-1	CASKRGLSTEAFF
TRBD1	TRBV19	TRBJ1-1	CASTRQGNTEAFF
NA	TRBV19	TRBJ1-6	CASSIGGESISPLHF
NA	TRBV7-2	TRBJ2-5	CASSPDNPRETQYF
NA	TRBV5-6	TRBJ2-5	CVSSFMGGSKETQYF
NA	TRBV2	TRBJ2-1	CASSGLRSSYNEQFF
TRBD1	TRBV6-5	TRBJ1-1	CASSYGTAGPEAFF
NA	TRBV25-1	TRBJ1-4	CASSGIEKLFF
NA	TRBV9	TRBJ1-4	CASSVASSWSEKLFF
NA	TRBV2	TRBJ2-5	CASSDLAGVGQETQYF
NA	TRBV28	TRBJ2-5	CASSTTVSLGETQYF
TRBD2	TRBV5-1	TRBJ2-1	CASRAGTSIGQFF
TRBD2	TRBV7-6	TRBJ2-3	CASSPARRGGITDTQYF
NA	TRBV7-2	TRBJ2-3	CASSSAVASGTDTQYF
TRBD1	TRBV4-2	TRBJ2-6	CASNPRSGQGPGANVLTF
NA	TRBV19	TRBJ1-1	CASSQNSVPEAFF
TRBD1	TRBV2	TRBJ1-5	CASSRDRSNQPQHF
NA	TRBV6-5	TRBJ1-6	CASSYSGQLYNSPLHF
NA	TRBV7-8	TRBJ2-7	CASSLEGGGPYEQYF
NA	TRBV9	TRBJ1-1	CASSVRAENTEAFF
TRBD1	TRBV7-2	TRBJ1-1	CASTIDGTGYTEAFF
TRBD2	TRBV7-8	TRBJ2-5	CASRTSGGPGQETQYF
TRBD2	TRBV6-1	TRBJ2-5	CASSELAGGIQETQYF